The rows below give T cell receptor beta chains drawn from one sample of a study of blood T cell repertoires in COVID-19. Data came from immunoSEQ multiplex PCR; TCRdb stores just in-frame clones and leaves some out. The sample lists 200,000 to 300,000 clones, around 84% occurring once. The specimen sequenced was peripheral blood. The source is a woman between 18 and 29 years old with acute or convalescent COVID-19. Both conserved end residues are part of each CDR3. A D gene is named only where the DNA matches it firmly. Clone size is given for some rows only: seen once, a few or many times, or a class if the clone is expanded.

CDR3aa	CDR3nt	j_gene	len	abundance	d_gene	v_gene
CAWSLQGILGYTF	TGTGCCTGGAGTCTCCAGGGAATTCTTGGCTACACCTTC	TRBJ1-2	13	NA	NA	TRBV30
CASRPPGLAGVLTETQYF	TGTGCCAGCAGACCTCCGGGACTAGCGGGAGTATTAACGGAGACCCAGTACTTC	TRBJ2-5	18	once	TRBD2	TRBV7-9
CASSRKRAGGQNEQYF	TGTGCCAGCAGCCGTAAACGGGCGGGGGGGCAGAACGAGCAGTACTTC	TRBJ2-7	16	NA	TRBD2	TRBV7-6
CASSATARRLQETQYF	TGTGCCAGCAGCGCGACAGCAAGAAGACTCCAAGAGACCCAGTACTTC	TRBJ2-5	16	once	NA	TRBV9
CASSSGLAGNYEQYF	TGTGCCAGCAGCTCGGGACTAGCGGGAAACTACGAGCAGTACTTC	TRBJ2-7	15	few	TRBD2	TRBV7-9
CSVEDGVHSGNTIYF	TGCAGCGTTGAGGACGGGGTACACTCTGGAAACACCATATATTTT	TRBJ1-3	15	NA	NA	TRBV29-1
CASSGSGRVLDEQYF	TGTGCCAGCAGCGGAAGCGGGAGGGTTCTCGACGAGCAGTACTTC	TRBJ2-7	15	once	TRBD2	TRBV9
CASSYTYSGSGGGIQYF	TGTGCCAGCAGTTACACCTATAGCGGGAGCGGGGGGGGCATTCAGTACTTC	TRBJ2-4	17	NA	TRBD2	TRBV6-2/TRBV6-3
CASSPGTGTNYGYTF	TGTGCCAGCAGTCCCGGGACAGGGACTAACTATGGCTACACCTTC	TRBJ1-2	15	NA	TRBD1	TRBV7-9
CASITLPGTEAFF	TGTGCCAGCATCACTCTGCCGGGCACTGAAGCTTTCTTT	TRBJ1-1	13	NA	NA	TRBV28
CATSFNEGNEQFF	TGTGCCACCAGTTTTAATGAGGGTAATGAGCAGTTCTTC	TRBJ2-1	13	NA	NA	TRBV24-1
CASSTWRQGEGYTF	TGTGCCAGCAGCACCTGGAGACAGGGGGAAGGCTACACCTTC	TRBJ1-2	14	NA	TRBD1	TRBV5-5
CASLCRGQNSYNEQFF	TGTGCCAGTTTGTGCAGGGGGCAGAACTCCTACAATGAGCAGTTCTTC	TRBJ2-1	16	few	NA	TRBV21-1
CASSLDGGANQPQHF	TGTGCCAGCAGCTTAGACGGGGGGGCCAATCAGCCCCAGCATTTT	TRBJ1-5	15	NA	NA	TRBV11-3
CASSRIRQGGEAFF	TGTGCCAGCAGCCGGATTCGACAGGGGGGTGAAGCTTTCTTT	TRBJ1-1	14	NA	TRBD1	TRBV3-1/TRBV3-2
CASSQGTGGAAGELFF	TGCGCCAGCAGCCAAGGAACAGGGGGCGCGGCCGGGGAGCTGTTTTTT	TRBJ2-2	16	NA	TRBD1	TRBV4-1
CASRTGGTEAFF	TGTGCCAGCAGGACAGGAGGCACTGAAGCTTTCTTT	TRBJ1-1	12	NA	NA	TRBV4-2
CSVETEGAFNNEQFF	TGCAGCGTTGAGACCGAGGGGGCTTTCAACAATGAGCAGTTCTTC	TRBJ2-1	15	once	TRBD1	TRBV29-1
CASSIDRANYGYTF	TGTGCCAGCAGCATCGACAGGGCTAACTATGGCTACACCTTC	TRBJ1-2	14	NA	TRBD1	TRBV7-8
CASSLAGVWETQYF	TGCGCCAGCAGCTTGGCCGGGGTTTGGGAGACCCAGTACTTC	TRBJ2-5	14	once	NA	TRBV5-1
CASSQVPGKRDTEAFF	TGTGCCAGCAGCCAAGTACCGGGGAAGAGGGACACTGAAGCTTTCTTT	TRBJ1-1	16	NA	NA	TRBV7-6
CASSFNGGYGNEQFF	TGTGCCAGCAGCTTTAACGGGGGGTACGGCAATGAGCAGTTCTTC	TRBJ2-1	15	once	NA	TRBV12-1
CASSVATGTPWETWLIYEQYF	TGTGCCAGCAGCGTAGCTACCGGGACACCTTGGGAGACGTGGTTAATTTACGAGCAGTACTTC	TRBJ2-7	21	NA	NA	TRBV9
CASSLGGGNSNQPQHF	TGCGCCAGCAGCTTGGGGGGCGGTAATAGCAATCAGCCCCAGCATTTT	TRBJ1-5	16	once	NA	TRBV5-1
CASSYPGGPNYGYTF	TGTGCCAGCAGTTACCCTGGGGGCCCCAACTATGGCTACACCTTC	TRBJ1-2	15	NA	NA	TRBV6-2/TRBV6-3
CASSLVPGGSPLHF	TGTGCCAGCAGCTTGGTCCCAGGGGGTTCACCCCTCCACTTT	TRBJ1-6	14	NA	TRBD1	TRBV5-6
CASSGEGTRGAGELFF	TGTGCCAGCAGCGGCGAGGGGACTAGGGGGGCCGGGGAGCTGTTTTTT	TRBJ2-2	16	NA	TRBD2	TRBV7-9
CASSVGLGLAGQETQYF	TGTGCCAGCAGCGTCGGACTTGGACTAGCGGGGCAAGAGACCCAGTACTTC	TRBJ2-5	17	NA	TRBD2	TRBV9
CASRPGGGRGTEAFF	TGTGCCAGTAGGCCGGGCGGGGGGCGAGGGACTGAAGCTTTCTTT	TRBJ1-1	15	NA	NA	TRBV19
CASSPRFSTDTQYF	TGTGCCAGCAGCCCCCGGTTTAGCACAGATACGCAGTATTTT	TRBJ2-3	14	once	NA	TRBV7-2
CAIAGGGEQYF	TGTGCCATAGCGGGAGGAGGCGAGCAGTACTTC	TRBJ2-7	11	many	TRBD2	TRBV28
CASSLTGSGTDTQYF	TGCGCCAGCAGCTTGACCGGGTCAGGCACAGATACGCAGTATTTT	TRBJ2-3	15	once	NA	TRBV5-1
CASSLASQGLGVF	TGTGCCAGCAGCTTAGCTTCACAGGGGTTAGGAGTCTTC	TRBJ2-1	13	NA	TRBD1	TRBV7-2
CASSYSGGGGNIQYF	TGTGCCAGCAGTTACTCTGGGGGCGGTGGAAACATTCAGTACTTC	TRBJ2-4	15	once	NA	TRBV6-2/TRBV6-3
CASSVQVAYNSPLHF	TGTGCCAGCAGTGTCCAGGTAGCCTATAATTCACCCCTCCACTTT	TRBJ1-6	15	once	NA	TRBV2
CASGYSSYVRNTEAFF	TGTGCCAGCGGTTACTCTTCGTACGTCAGGAACACTGAAGCTTTCTTT	TRBJ1-1	16	NA	NA	TRBV6-5
CASSRTGTSGRAGPGELFF	TGTGCCAGCAGTAGGACCGGGACTAGCGGGAGGGCCGGGCCCGGGGAGCTGTTTTTT	TRBJ2-2	19	NA	TRBD2	TRBV28
CATSGQATWNNEQFF	TGTGCCACCAGCGGACAGGCGACTTGGAACAATGAGCAGTTCTTC	TRBJ2-1	15	NA	TRBD1	TRBV15
CASGTGGGNSPLHF	TGTGCCAGTGGGACAGGGGGCGGTAATTCACCCCTCCACTTT	TRBJ1-6	14	NA	TRBD1	TRBV19
CASSQVSSPLHF	TGTGCCAGCAGCCAAGTTAGTTCACCCCTCCACTTT	TRBJ1-6	12	NA	NA	TRBV3-1/TRBV3-2
CASSQSTGAINIQYF	TGTGCCAGCTCACAATCAACAGGGGCAATAAACATTCAGTACTTC	TRBJ2-4	15	NA	TRBD1	TRBV18
CASSPPTGNEQYF	TGTGCCAGCTCACCACCAACCGGGAACGAGCAGTACTTC	TRBJ2-7	13	NA	NA	TRBV18
CASSPLGAHTDTQYF	TGTGCCAGCAGCCCCCTGGGGGCCCATACAGATACGCAGTATTTT	TRBJ2-3	15	few	NA	TRBV7-6